This TCR beta chain comes out of a study of cytomegalovirus exposure and HLA in healthy donors. CDR1 is MNHNY and CDR2 is SVGAGI in the germline V gene (reference sequence). Germline trimming cut 6 bases from V and 2 bases from J; bases unmatched to any gene: 6. This CDR3 has 15 amino acids. The PCR ran on 60 Vbeta and 13 Jbeta primers. The repertoire was sequenced with immunoSEQ multiplex PCR; TCRdb's copy has only in-frame clones and lacks some. In the table there are some 200,000 clones, around 64% of which are singletons. This TCR derives from a man between 35 and 55 years old in good health and CMV-seropositive. The sequencing input was PBMCs. The V gene is TRBV6-6, the J gene TRBJ2-1; TRBD2 matches at 8 bases. This chain's CDR3 is CASRGPGGAYNEQFF. DNA of the CDR3: TGTGCCAGCAGAGGCCCCGGGGGGGCCTACAATGAGCAGTTCTTC.